This T cell receptor (beta chain) was captured in a study of technical replicates of blood from several donors. Method: immunoSEQ multiplex PCR; TCRdb's copy keeps in-frame clones and lacks some. The sample comprises around 80,000 clones, 91% of which are singletons, and around 0.42% rests with the top ten. V lost 9 bases and J lost 5; bases outside the gene matches: 8. Germline V gene sequence: CDR1 SGHTS, CDR2 YDEGEE. The CDR3 totals 14 residues. Sequencing was done on a sample of T cells isolated from PBMCs. J is TRBJ2-2 and V is TRBV5-8; 9 bases align to TRBD1. The clonotype was recovered from a human donor in good health. Here the CDR3 DNA reads TGTGCCACCCTAGGGACAGGGAGAACCGGGGAGCTGTTTTTT. This codes for CATLGTGRTGELFF.